This T cell receptor (beta chain) was recovered during a study of T cell responses to AZD1222 COVID-19 vaccine. This CDR3 is 15 amino acids long. Germline-derived CDR1 and CDR2 are SGHTA and FQGTGA. Between the trimmed V and J ends, which lost 1 base and 9 bases, there was a span of 13 bases. Sequenced by immunoSEQ multiplex PCR; TCRdb stores in-frame clones only, minus some. Of about 160,000 clones listed, approximately 94% were seen once; the top ten hold 4.5% to 5.5%. This clone was picked up a small number of times. Here the sequenced sample was peripheral blood, taken 28 days after the second AZD1222 dose. This clonotype was sampled from an adult who received the AZD1222 COVID-19 vaccine. This chain links TRBV7-3 with TRBJ1-6; possible D gene TRBD1, 5 bases. This chain's CDR3 is CASSLKGAGASPLHF. Written as DNA, the CDR3 is TGTGCCAGCAGCTTAAAAGGGGCCGGGGCTTCACCCCTCCACTTT.